This T cell receptor (beta chain) comes out of a study of T cells expressing NK-cell markers (dated by TCRdb to 2018 to 2020). As for the study more broadly: Three sorted T-cell subsets (CD3+CD56+NKG2C+, CD3+CD56+NKG2C- and CD3+CD56-NKG2C+) from fewer than 10 donors had their TCR beta-chain repertoires profiled. Of the eight sequenced donors, seven were found to be HCMV-seropositive and one was found to be HCMV-seronegative. Randomly selected healthy volunteers, three men and five women, were used as the eight sequenced donors. The libraries were sequenced on Illumina HiSeq 2000/2500, MiSeq or NextSeq, producing 2 x 150 bp reads. What the research found in general, with its limitations: For six donors, the dominant CD3+CD56+NKG2C+ clonotypes were among the top 10 CD8+ clonotypes and accounted for about 1.0-7.0% of CD8+ T cells. Whether the expanded NKG2C-expressing T cell clones were specific for HCMV antigens remained unclear. Those dominant clonotypes were again the most abundant among CD3+CD56-NKG2C+ cells in a few donors, at about 25-60.1%.

About this clonotype itself: The clone's antigen remains unknown.

HCMV serostatus was determined by detecting HCMV-specific IgG in serum with a commercial ELISA kit. Ficoll density gradient centrifugation was used to isolate peripheral blood mononuclear cells from blood. The CDR3 starts with the cysteine, ends with the phenylalanine, and has 14 residues. This entry has no DNA. The germline V gene gives CDR1 as SGHRS and CDR2 as YFSETQ. Sequenced using an Illumina HiSeq 2000. TCR beta cDNA libraries were prepared using 5'RACE template switching, which introduced a universal primer site and unique molecular identifiers. Priming for cDNA synthesis came from the TCR beta constant segment, and two successive PCR amplification steps followed. In the original analysis: MIGEC was used to demultiplex reads and group the reads by UMI, and MiTCR was used to assemble and quantify clonotypes. To exclude erroneous sequences, only TCR cDNA sequences supported by at least two reads were retained. Downstream repertoire analysis used the tcR package, and clonotypes were matched across fractions by CDR3 nucleotide sequence plus V segment. VDJmatch was used to annotate antigen specificity against VDJdb, with one amino acid substitution in CDR3 allowed. Each CDR3 protein sequence appears as one entry after TCRdb reprocessed the reads, and no DNA is included. Here the V and J calls rest on TCRdb's processing, not on the authors' analysis. The table for this sample shows around 470,000 distinct CDR3 sequences. The ten largest clones capture 1.4% to 1.5% of the sample.

This receptor was obtained from a woman between 45 and 65 years old in good health. Donor details come from another sample of the same person, matched by shared clones. The material sequenced was blood T cells: a sorted CD56 or NKG2C T cell subset, CD4+ or CD8+ T cells, or bulk PBMC T cells (not recorded which). The chain is assembled from TRBV5-1 and TRBJ1-1. Here the CDR3 is given as CASSWDQSNTEAFF.